The clone carrying this T cell receptor beta chain was detected only a few times. This table comes from immunoSEQ multiplex PCR, and its TCRdb copy is limited to in-frame clones, with some not included. The sample has a few hundred thousand clones, more than 75% seen once. These data originate in a study of blood T cell repertoires in COVID-19. The CDR3 length is 14 residues. Germline lookup yields CDR1 KGHSH and CDR2 LQKENI. Deletions cut 0 bases from V and 5 bases from J, with 11 bases between. This sequence originates from a man aged 40-49 years in a cohort exposed to, infected with or recovered from COVID-19 (not recorded which). Material: PBMCs or T cells enriched from blood (not recorded which). This chain connects TRBV18 to TRBJ2-7; D may be TRBD1 (5 bases). CDR3 residues: CASSPPGRSHEQYF. The CDR3 DNA is TGTGCCAGCTCACCACCGGGGCGTTCCCACGAGCAGTACTTC.